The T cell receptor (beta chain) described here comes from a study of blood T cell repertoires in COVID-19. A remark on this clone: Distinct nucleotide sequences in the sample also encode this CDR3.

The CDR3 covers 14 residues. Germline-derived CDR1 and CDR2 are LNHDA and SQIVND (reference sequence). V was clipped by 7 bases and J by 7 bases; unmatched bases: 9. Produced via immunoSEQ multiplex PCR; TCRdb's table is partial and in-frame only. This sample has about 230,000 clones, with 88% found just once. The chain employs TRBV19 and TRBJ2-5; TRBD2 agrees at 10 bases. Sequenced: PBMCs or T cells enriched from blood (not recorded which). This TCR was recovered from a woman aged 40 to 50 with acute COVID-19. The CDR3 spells CASKASGSHGTQYF. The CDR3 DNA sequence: TGTGCCAGTAAAGCTAGCGGGAGTCACGGGACCCAGTACTTC.